This TCR beta chain was sequenced in a study of blood T cell repertoires in COVID-19. For the study at large: Acute-phase and convalescent COVID-19 samples originated in the United States, Italy and Spain. Nucleic acid was either cDNA or gDNA, and it came from T cells, B-cell-depleted T cells, or PBMCs.

In the source study's methods: Reference gene primer amplification in the assay estimated nucleated cell counts. This table comes from immunoSEQ multiplex PCR, and its TCRdb copy is limited to in-frame clones, with some not included. Clone size and the V and J calls come from that table; the DNA yielded D and trimming. There are about 200,000 clones in the sample; roughly 88% occur only once, and over 10% lies in the top ten. The clonotype comes from a human donor in a cohort sampled during active COVID-19. Specimen: peripheral blood.

The CDR3 reads CASSSVRVSGNTIYF. The CDR3 DNA reads as TGTGCCAGCAGTTCGGTCAGGGTCTCTGGAAACACCATATATTTT. This chain connects TRBV2 to TRBJ1-3; TRBD1 is a possible D gene (5 bases). The germline V gene encodes CDR1 SNHLY and CDR2 FYNNEI. This CDR3 contains 15 residues. V gave up 5 bases and J gave up 0 bases, with 11 bases separating them.